The sequence of this TCR beta chain was determined in a study of regulatory T cells in long-lasting Graves disease (dated by TCRdb to 2020 to 2023). Background on the whole study: Antithyroid drugs had been taken for less than 3 months by newly diagnosed Graves' disease patients. Persistent Graves' disease patients were compared with newly diagnosed Graves' disease patients by peripheral blood TCR sequencing and RNA sequencing. The study was conducted in China and was registered as a clinical trial. A total of approximately 35 samples underwent TCR sequencing: around 13 from persistent and around 20 from newly diagnosed Graves' disease patients.

Remarks on this clonotype: Which antigen it targets is not known. Base-call qualities are not available, and no considerably larger clone is one nucleotide away.

Receptor libraries were prepared by multiplex PCR. Data came from an Illumina HiSeq 4000. iRepertoire HTBI primers and Arm-PCR amplification of CDR3 regions were used to construct TCR beta libraries. PCR products were gel purified before sequencing. The study's processing was this. Gene usage analysis of CDR3 amino acid clonotypes relied on the roughly 58 TRBV and 15 or so TRBJ segments identified across samples. COPE and FqMerger were used to merge filtered high-quality paired reads into contigs. BLAST was used to align contigs to IMGT TRBV, TRBD and TRBJ reference genes, with CDR3 defined following IMGT. Highly expanded clones were defined as clonotypes with a frequency above 0.1%. Shannon entropy served as the measure of repertoire diversity, while the Gini coefficient captured V-J evenness. Public clonotypes were defined as clonotypes shared by more than one individual. TCRdb redid the processing of the public reads, applying fastp at Q25 and MiXCR, and retained in-frame beta chains. All rows with the same CDR3 protein become a single entry with the most common DNA and genes. What appears here as the V and J calls and clone size reflects TCRdb's work, not the paper's. For this sample there are around 250,000 distinct CDR3 sequences; around 18% appear just once. The leading ten clones occupy approximately 20% of the sample.

What the time point label conveys for this sample: newly diagnosed GD, antithyroid drugs for less than 3 months. For both TCR sequencing and RNA sequencing, RNA was extracted from PBMCs using TRIzol. The diagnosis of Graves' disease was made according to American Thyroid Association guidelines. Recruitment of patients was carried out at an endocrinology department in Xi'an, China. From each patient, 7.5 to 10 milliliters of peripheral blood was collected into an EDTA anticoagulant tube. Ficoll Paque Plus density gradient separation was used to isolate PBMCs, and no further T cell sorting was performed. An Agilent 2100 Bioanalyzer and agarose gel were used to assess RNA quality, and a NanoDrop 2000 was used to measure RNA concentration. Summary of the overall study and its limitations: The study examined only peripheral blood because the primary lesion, thyroid tissue, could not be accessed. Compared with newly diagnosed patients, persistent Graves' disease patients had lower TCR Shannon entropy and fewer highly expanded clones, which suggests clonal expansion. More public clonotypes were shared among persistent patients (more than 2,500) than among newly diagnosed patients (more than 900). Only the TCR beta chain was sequenced and analyzed. As a limitation, the authors acknowledged that the small sample size may reduce accuracy.

The TCR originated in a female donor with Graves disease. The specimen was peripheral blood mononuclear cells (PBMCs), collected at new diagnosis, from a patient treated with antithyroid drugs.

Here the CDR3 is given as CASSSPDRSNEQFF. The DNA sequence reads TGTGCCAGCAGTTCCCCGGACAGGAGCAATGAGCAGTTCTTC. The rearrangement joined TRBV28 to TRBJ2-1; the central 7 bases match TRBD1. After removal of 4 bases from V and 6 bases from J, the junction retains 6 bases not matched to a gene. There are 14 amino acids in the CDR3, from cysteine to phenylalanine inclusive. Only the CDR3 DNA stays, 42 bases, in frame from base 1. Via the germline V gene, CDR1 is MDHEN and CDR2 SYDVKM.